The entry below describes one T cell receptor (beta chain). These data belong to a study of cytomegalovirus exposure and HLA in healthy donors. This CDR3 has 15 residues. Germline CDR1 is GTSNPN and CDR2 is SVGIG (reference sequence). PCR amplification relied on 60 Vbeta primers (plus 13 Jbeta primers). Repertoires were generated with immunoSEQ multiplex PCR, while TCRdb's copy carries only in-frame clones and drops some. The profile covers under 200,000 clones, with roughly 76% appearing a single time and 6.3% taken by the ten largest. Sequenced input: PBMCs. V usage is TRBV30 and J usage is TRBJ2-5; 10 bases are a match to TRBD1. With the DNA end fitting TRBJ2-7 better, the J assignment may be wrong. The receptor was isolated from a man aged 35 to 55 in good health and CMV-seropositive. In nucleotides, the CDR3 is TGTGCCTGGAGTGTTGGGGACAGGGGACCGTACGAGCAGTACTTC. Its protein is CAWSVGDRGPYEQYF.